The sequence of this T cell receptor beta chain was determined in a study of blood T cell repertoires in COVID-19. Turning to the study itself: T cells, B-cell-depleted T cells, or PBMCs supplied cDNA or gDNA.

Clones were sequenced by immunoSEQ multiplex PCR, and TCRdb holds only the in-frame ones, with some missing. The repertoire includes some 180,000 clones, about four fifths of them detected once, and roughly 19% sits in the top ten. V lost 0 bases to trimming and J lost 10 bases, with 15 bases between them. CDR3 length: 13 residues. Per the germline V gene, CDR1 is SQVTM and CDR2 is ANQGSEA. The chain links TRBV29-1 to TRBJ1-1; D gene unclear. The sequencing input was peripheral blood. This clonotype was sampled from a woman between 65 and 79 years old who had recovered from COVID-19. The CDR3 loop is CSVEDRDFGPAFF. The CDR3 DNA is TGCAGCGTTGAAGATCGGGATTTTGGGCCAGCTTTCTTT.